These 20 T cell receptor beta chains share one sample of origin, sequenced in a study of T-cell reconstitution after alpha-beta-depleted transplantation in children. As it was prepared, the TCRbeta library received unique molecular identifiers. One entry per CDR3 protein results from TCRdb running MiXCR on the PCR reads. The data hold about 400,000 distinct CDR3 sequences, with 13% observed a single time. Sequences were derived from PBMCs, sampled from the stem cell graft. Receptors originate from a human donor who donated a stem cell graft to a child with Fanconi anemia.

This clonotype showed up just once. This chain connects TRBV29-1 to TRBJ2-7; D possibly corresponds to TRBD2 (6 bases). The V gene lost 1 base and the J gene lost 0 bases, with 10 bases spanning the gap. Germline V lookup: CDR1 SQVTM, CDR2 ANQGSEA. The CDR3 has 14 amino acids. CDR3 in DNA: TGCAGCGTTGAAGTTATCGGGAGCTCCTACGAGCAGTACTTC. The encoded protein is CSVEVIGSSYEQYF.

This clonotype was recorded a few times. The chain joins TRBV20-1 to TRBJ1-1, with 7 bases aligning to TRBD1. With 0 bases clipped from V and 2 bases from J, the junction kept 9 bases outside the gene matches. This CDR3 region has 16 residues. Germline V gene data show CDR1 as DFQATT and CDR2 as SNEGSKA (reference sequence). The CDR3 spells CSARDSRGLINTEAFF. The CDR3 coding sequence is TGCAGTGCTAGAGATTCAAGGGGGCTCATTAACACTGAAGCTTTCTTT.

This clonotype was seen repeatedly, ten times or more. The rearrangement joins TRBV20-1 to TRBJ2-3; possibly TRBD1 for D (5 bases). CDR1 and CDR2 (germline): DFQATT, SNEGSKA (reference sequence). The V gene lost 3 bases and the J gene lost 6 bases, with 16 bases spanning the gap. This CDR3 has 14 amino acids. The DNA for the CDR3 is TGCAGTGCTAGGCCCCTCAGGGTGGTGGATACGCAGTATTTT. It yields the protein CSARPLRVVDTQYF.

This clonotype showed up many times. This chain uses TRBV12-3 or TRBV12-4 with TRBJ1-1; possible D gene TRBD1, 5 bases. This CDR3 has 14 residues. The ends were cut back, 3 bases at V and 4 bases at J, with 12 bases in the middle. The CDR3 DNA reads TGTGCCAGCAGTTTTGTCAGGGAGGGCACTGAAGCTTTCTTT. Protein: CASSFVREGTEAFF.

This clonotype was recorded at least ten times. This sequence joins TRBV6-5 and TRBJ1-1; TRBD1 matches at 7 bases. From germline, CDR1 is MNHEY and CDR2 SVGAGI. Losses at the gene ends were 4 bases for V and 8 bases for J; bases not matched to a gene: 10. This CDR3 has 14 amino acids. In DNA, the CDR3 is TGTGCCAGCAGTTCCCTGTGGGGACAGCCAGAAGCTTTCTTT. Translating it yields CASSSLWGQPEAFF.

The V gene is TRBV3-1, the J gene TRBJ1-1; 8 bases are a match to TRBD1. V shed 5 bases and J 0 bases; nucleotides not matched to a gene: 11. Germline CDR1 LGHDT, CDR2 YNNKEL (reference sequence). The CDR3 contains 17 residues. The CDR3 is CASSYLTGALLNTEAFF. Here the CDR3 DNA reads TGTGCCAGCAGCTACTTGACAGGGGCGTTACTGAACACTGAAGCTTTCTTT.

At least ten counts were recorded for this clonotype. This rearrangement joins TRBV7-9 to TRBJ2-5; D remains unclear. The germline V and J ends were trimmed by 1 base and 6 bases, with 6 bases remaining between them. CDR3 length equals 12 residues. CDR1 and CDR2 from the germline V gene are SEHNR and FQNEAQ (reference sequence). The CDR3 sequence is CASSLDVQTQYF. CDR3 DNA: TGTGCCAGCAGCTTAGACGTCCAGACCCAGTACTTC.

The chain combines TRBV12-3 or TRBV12-4 with TRBJ2-1; possible D gene TRBD2, 6 bases. This CDR3 has 13 residues. Trimming shortened V by 6 bases and J by 12 bases, and 18 bases separated the two germline ends. In nucleotides, the CDR3 is TGTGCCAGCAGCACCGGACGAGGCGGGGTGCAGTTCTTC. Translation gives CASSTGRGGVQFF.

This chain connects TRBV7-8 to TRBJ1-5, with 7 bases that match TRBD1. The V and J ends lost 2 bases and 4 bases, in that order; junction bases with no gene match: 8. CDR3 length: 16 amino acids. Germline loops: CDR1 SGHVS, CDR2 FQNEAQ. Written as DNA, the CDR3 is TGTGCCAGCAGCTTAACGACAGGGACCCAGAATCAGCCCCAGCATTTT. It codes for CASSLTTGTQNQPQHF.

This clonotype was counted ten times or more. V usage is TRBV15 and J usage is TRBJ1-2; weak D call: TRBD1 (6 bases). The germline CDR1 and CDR2 sequences are LNHNV and YYDKDF (reference sequence). V dropped 3 bases and J dropped 2 bases, with 7 bases sitting between them. The length of the CDR3 is 13 residues. The CDR3 protein is CATSSGQNYGYTF. DNA of the CDR3: TGTGCCACCAGCAGCGGACAGAACTATGGCTACACCTTC.

The sample holds a few counts of this clonotype. The chain uses TRBV7-9 and TRBJ2-1; 12 positions match TRBD2. Germline-derived CDR1 and CDR2 are SEHNR and FQNEAQ (reference sequence). The trim removed 1 base at V and 10 bases at J, leaving 8 bases unmatched. This CDR3 has 16 residues. CDR3 coding DNA: TGTGCCAGCAGCTTAGATGCTAGCGGGGGGGCACGGGAGCAGTTCTTC. Translation: CASSLDASGGAREQFF.

In its sample, this clonotype was seen many times. The V gene is TRBV6-6, the J gene TRBJ1-5; D is unresolved. V lost 3 bases, J lost 5 bases, and 20 bases lay in between. This CDR3 region has 17 residues. From germline, CDR1 is MNHNY and CDR2 SVGAGI (reference sequence). CDR3 in DNA: TGTGCCAGCAGTTATCACACGCCTGCATGGGATGATCAGCCCCAGCATTTT. It specifies CASSYHTPAWDDQPQHF.

The rearrangement uses TRBV2 and TRBJ1-1; D is possibly TRBD1 (6 bases). Germline CDR1 is SNHLY and CDR2 is FYNNEI. This CDR3 spans 15 amino acids. V dropped 6 bases and J dropped 1 base, with 15 bases sitting between them. The CDR3 sequence: CASRPGLRGNTEAFF. CDR3 nucleotide sequence: TGTGCCAGCAGGCCGGGCCTCAGGGGGAACACTGAAGCTTTCTTT. The full variable domain, with the rest looked up from reference TRBV2 and TRBJ1-1, is EPEVTQTPSHQVTQMGQEVILRCVPISNHLYFYWYRQILGQKVEFLVSFYNNEISEKSEIFDDQFSVERPDGSNFTLKIRSTKLEDSAMYFCASRPGLRGNTEAFFGQGTRLTVV.

The chain carries TRBV6-4 and TRBJ2-7; TRBD2 matches at 7 bases. The CDR3 has 14 residues. The germline V gene has CDR1 MRHNA and CDR2 SNTAGT. V lost 10 bases to trimming and J lost 2 bases; unmatched junction nucleotides: 11. The CDR3 sequence is CANELSGPAYEQYF. The CDR3 DNA reads as TGTGCCAACGAACTTAGCGGGCCCGCCTACGAGCAGTACTTC.

This chain links TRBV4-2 with TRBJ2-1, with 7 bases identical to TRBD2. CDR3 size: 16 residues. Germline CDR1 and CDR2: LGHNA and YNFKEQ. The junction had 11 bases not matched to a gene; V was cut back by 4 bases and J by 5 bases. CDR3 sequence reads: CASSPEVASGDNEQFF. In nucleotides, the CDR3 is TGTGCCAGCAGCCCCGAGGTGGCTAGCGGAGACAATGAGCAGTTCTTC.

This clonotype appeared a few times. The chain couples TRBV7-2 to TRBJ1-6; D remains unclear. V lost 0 bases to trimming and J lost 11 bases, with 8 bases between them. The germline V gene has CDR1 SGHTA and CDR2 FQGNSA. The CDR3 loop spans 13 amino acids. The CDR3 reads CASSLAQRAPLHF. The DNA for the CDR3 is TGTGCCAGCAGCTTAGCTCAACGGGCACCCCTCCACTTT.

The chain couples TRBV20-1 to TRBJ1-6; no definite D call. V was shortened by 2 bases and J by 5 bases, with 13 bases between the two germline ends. This CDR3 has 15 residues. Germline assignment: CDR1 DFQATT and CDR2 SNEGSKA (reference sequence). The CDR3 region is CSARRTARNNSPLHF. The CDR3 nucleotides are TGCAGTGCTAGAAGGACGGCTAGGAATAATTCACCCCTCCACTTT.

This clonotype was recorded many times. V usage is TRBV4-3 and J usage is TRBJ2-7, with a weak D call TRBD2 (6 bases). The germline V and J ends were trimmed by 0 bases and 2 bases, with 14 bases remaining between them. Germline loops: CDR1 LGHNA, CDR2 YSLEER. This CDR3 region has 16 residues. Here the CDR3 reads CASSQEGPGDTYEQYF. CDR3 sequence (DNA): TGCGCCAGCAGCCAAGAAGGTCCGGGGGATACCTACGAGCAGTACTTC.

This rearrangement joins TRBV6-2 or TRBV6-3 to TRBJ1-2; D unresolved. V was pared by 3 bases and J by 4 bases, with 15 bases between. Germline lookup yields CDR1 MNHEY and CDR2 SVGEGT. This CDR3 contains 15 residues. CDR3 nucleotide sequence: TGTGCCAGCAGTTATGCCGGCCCGAGGTTCTATGGCTACACCTTC. This encodes CASSYAGPRFYGYTF.

The chain recombines TRBV5-6 with TRBJ2-1; 9 nucleotides align to TRBD1. The CDR3 has 15 residues. Germline CDR1 is SGHDT and CDR2 is YYEEEE. Trimming cost V 7 bases and J 7 bases; bases outside gene matches: 12. CDR3: CASGAGTGTVNEQFF. The DNA of the CDR3 is TGTGCCAGCGGGGCCGGGACAGGGACGGTGAATGAGCAGTTCTTC.